This T cell receptor (beta chain) was sequenced during a study of cytotoxic CD8 clonotypes in ibrutinib-treated CLL. Study in general: IGHV unmutated 17 to 18; relapsed/refractory 10 to 11; treatment-naive about 14. Among responders, roughly 25 were partial and 2 complete; after median roughly 65 months, about 15 stayed remitted and about 12 progressed.

Study findings and constraints: Researchers report that baseline clonality outpaced age-matched healthy donors and tracked circulating CD8+ T-cell counts.

As to this clone: The target antigen is unknown.

The planned depth of sequencing spanned 1 in 200,000 to 1 in 1 million T cells. The table came from immunoSEQ multiplex PCR; TCRdb's copy has only in-frame clones and leaves some out. In the table there are 300,000 to 350,000 clones, roughly 80% of which are singletons. The source was PBMCs, collected before ibrutinib treatment. This clonotype was obtained from a human donor with chronic lymphocytic leukemia.

The CDR3, as DNA: TGCGCCAGCAGCCTGACAGGGCAAGGGTACGAGCAGTACTTC. This translates into CASSLTGQGYEQYF. The chain recombines TRBV5-1 with TRBJ2-7; 7 positions agree with TRBD1. The CDR3 loop spans 14 amino acids. CDR1 and CDR2 from the germline V gene are SGHRS and YFSETQ. V dropped 4 bases and J dropped 4; count of bases not matched to a gene: 8. Based on the CDR3 plus reference TRBV5-1 and TRBJ2-7, the full variable domain is KAGVTQTPRYLIKTRGQQVTLSCSPISGHRSVSWYQQTPGQGLQFLFEYFSETQRNKGNFPGRFSGRQFSNSRSEMNVSTLELGDSALYLCASSLTGQGYEQYFGPGTRLTVT.